These T cell receptor beta chains were read from a single sample in a study of blood T cell repertoires in COVID-19. Some clones are missing from TCRdb's copy, which holds only in-frame ones; the method was immunoSEQ multiplex PCR. The sample yields 95,000 to 120,000 clones, more than 75% seen once. The specimen was peripheral blood. The source of these receptors is a woman in her thirties or forties with acute or convalescent COVID-19. CDR3s leave out the opening cysteine and the closing phenylalanine or tryptophan. The order of the fields is clone size, V gene, CDR3 protein. Clone size is shown for a subset of rows, as once, few, many or a class of expanded clone.

abundance: -
v_gene: TRBV27
CDR3aa: ASSPSVGGIGYT

abundance: -
v_gene: TRBV18
CDR3aa: ASSPDRGGNQPQH

abundance: -
v_gene: TRBV5-1
CDR3aa: ASSLQANYEQY

abundance: once
v_gene: TRBV7-2
CDR3aa: ASRADSNQPQH

abundance: once
v_gene: TRBV5-5
CDR3aa: ASSFNTANTEAF

abundance: once
v_gene: TRBV18
CDR3aa: ASSQTSPGQGGYGYT

abundance: -
v_gene: TRBV27
CDR3aa: ASSPDRVSTNEQF

abundance: -
v_gene: TRBV5-1
CDR3aa: ASSVTQGAGELF

abundance: -
v_gene: TRBV7-2
CDR3aa: ASSSGLAVAKNIQY

abundance: -
v_gene: TRBV5-6
CDR3aa: ASSFGTGVLSYGHT

abundance: -
v_gene: TRBV5-6
CDR3aa: ASSVENSPLH